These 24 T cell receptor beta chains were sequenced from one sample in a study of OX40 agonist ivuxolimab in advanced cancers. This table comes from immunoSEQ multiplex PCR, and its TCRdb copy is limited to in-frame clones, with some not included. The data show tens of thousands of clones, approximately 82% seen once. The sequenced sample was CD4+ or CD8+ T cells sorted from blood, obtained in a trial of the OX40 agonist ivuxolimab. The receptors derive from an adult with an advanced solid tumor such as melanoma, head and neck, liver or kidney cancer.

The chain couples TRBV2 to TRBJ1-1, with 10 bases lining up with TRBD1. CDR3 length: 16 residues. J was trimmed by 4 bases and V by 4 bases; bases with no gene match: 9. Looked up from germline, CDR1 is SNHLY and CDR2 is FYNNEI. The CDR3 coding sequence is TGTGCCAGCAGTGGCGGGACAGGGGTCTCGATCACTGAAGCTTTCTTT. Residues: CASSGGTGVSITEAFF. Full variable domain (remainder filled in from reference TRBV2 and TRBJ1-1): EPEVTQTPSHQVTQMGQEVILRCVPISNHLYFYWYRQILGQKVEFLVSFYNNEISEKSEIFDDQFSVERPDGSNFTLKIRSTKLEDSAMYFCASSGGTGVSITEAFFGQGTRLTVV.

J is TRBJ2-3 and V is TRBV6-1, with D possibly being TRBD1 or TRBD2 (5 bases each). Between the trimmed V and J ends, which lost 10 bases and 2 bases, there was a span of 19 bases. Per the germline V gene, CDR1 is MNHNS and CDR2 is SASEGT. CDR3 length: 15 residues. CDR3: CATDLRGWDTDTQYF. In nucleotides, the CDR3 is TGTGCCACCGATTTGAGGGGTTGGGACACAGATACGCAGTATTTT.

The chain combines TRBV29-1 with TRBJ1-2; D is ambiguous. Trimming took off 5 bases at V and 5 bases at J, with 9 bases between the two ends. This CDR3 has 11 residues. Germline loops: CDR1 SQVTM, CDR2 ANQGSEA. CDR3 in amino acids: CSVNREYGYTF. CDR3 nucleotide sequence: TGCAGCGTTAATAGGGAGTATGGCTACACCTTC.

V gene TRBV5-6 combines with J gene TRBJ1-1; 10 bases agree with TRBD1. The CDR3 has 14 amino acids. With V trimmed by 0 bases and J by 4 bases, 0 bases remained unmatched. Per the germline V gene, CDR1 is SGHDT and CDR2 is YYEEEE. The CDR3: CASSLGTGGTEAFF. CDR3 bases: TGTGCCAGCAGCTTGGGGACAGGGGGCACTGAAGCTTTCTTT.

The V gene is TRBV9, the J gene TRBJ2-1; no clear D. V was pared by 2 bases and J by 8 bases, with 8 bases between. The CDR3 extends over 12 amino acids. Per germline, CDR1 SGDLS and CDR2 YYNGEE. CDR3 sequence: CASSVGPYEQFF. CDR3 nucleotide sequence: TGTGCCAGCAGCGTCGGACCTTATGAGCAGTTCTTC.

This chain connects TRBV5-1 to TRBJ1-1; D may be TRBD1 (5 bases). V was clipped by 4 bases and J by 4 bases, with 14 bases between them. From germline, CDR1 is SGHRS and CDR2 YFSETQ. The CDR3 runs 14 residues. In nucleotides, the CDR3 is TGCGCCAGCAGCAAGACAGCCGCGAGCACTGAAGCTTTCTTT. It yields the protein CASSKTAASTEAFF.

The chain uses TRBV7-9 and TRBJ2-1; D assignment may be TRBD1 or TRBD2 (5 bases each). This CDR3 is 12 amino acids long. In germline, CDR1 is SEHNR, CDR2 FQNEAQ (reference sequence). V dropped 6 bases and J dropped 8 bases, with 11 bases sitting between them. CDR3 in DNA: TGTGCCAGCAGAGATCAGGGAGATGAGCAGTTCTTC. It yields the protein CASRDQGDEQFF.

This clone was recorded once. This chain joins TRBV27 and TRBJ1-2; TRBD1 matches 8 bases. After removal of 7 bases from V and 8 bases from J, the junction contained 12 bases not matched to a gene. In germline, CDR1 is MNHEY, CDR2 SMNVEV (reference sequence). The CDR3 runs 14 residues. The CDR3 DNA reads TGTGCCAGCAAGCAGGGGGCAGAGGGAAAAGGCTACACCTTC. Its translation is CASKQGAEGKGYTF.

The CDR3 DNA sequence: TGCGCCAGCAGCTTGGTCGGGGCCACCCACGAGCAGTACTTC. It encodes CASSLVGATHEQYF. This chain links TRBV5-1 with TRBJ2-7, with D perhaps given as TRBD1 or TRBD2 (5 bases each). The CDR3 contains 14 residues. V was clipped by 0 bases and J by 5 bases, with 12 bases between them. CDR1 is SGHRS and CDR2 is YFSETQ in the germline V gene.

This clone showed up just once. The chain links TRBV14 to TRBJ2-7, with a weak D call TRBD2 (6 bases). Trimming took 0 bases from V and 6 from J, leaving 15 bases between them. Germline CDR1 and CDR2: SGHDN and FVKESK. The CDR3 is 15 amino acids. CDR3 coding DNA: TGTGCCAGCAGCCAAGATCCCCCGGGAGTAGCCGAGCAGTACTTC. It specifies CASSQDPPGVAEQYF.

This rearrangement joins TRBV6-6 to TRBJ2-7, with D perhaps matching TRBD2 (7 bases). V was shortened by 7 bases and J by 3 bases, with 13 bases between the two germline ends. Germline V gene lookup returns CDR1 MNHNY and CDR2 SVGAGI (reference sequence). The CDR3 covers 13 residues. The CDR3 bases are TGTGCCAGCATAGGGGGGGCGAGCTACGAGCAGTACTTC. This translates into CASIGGASYEQYF.

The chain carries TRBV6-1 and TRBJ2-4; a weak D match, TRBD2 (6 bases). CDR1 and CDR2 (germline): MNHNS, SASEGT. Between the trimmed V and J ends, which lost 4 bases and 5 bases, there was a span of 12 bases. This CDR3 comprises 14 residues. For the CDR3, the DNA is TGTGCCAGCAGTGCCTGGACGGGAGAAAACATTCAGTACTTC. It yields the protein CASSAWTGENIQYF.

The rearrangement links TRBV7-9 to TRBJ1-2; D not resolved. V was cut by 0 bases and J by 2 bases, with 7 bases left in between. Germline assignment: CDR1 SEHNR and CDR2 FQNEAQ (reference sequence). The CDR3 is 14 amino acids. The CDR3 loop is CASSLAGNNYGYTF. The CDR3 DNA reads TGTGCCAGCAGCTTAGCGGGAAACAACTATGGCTACACCTTC.

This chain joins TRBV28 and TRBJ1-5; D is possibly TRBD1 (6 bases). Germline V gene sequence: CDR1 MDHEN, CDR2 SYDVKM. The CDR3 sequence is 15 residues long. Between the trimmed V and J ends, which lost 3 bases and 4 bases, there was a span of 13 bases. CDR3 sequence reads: CASSFIGGGNQPQHF. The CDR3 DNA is TGTGCCAGCAGTTTTATCGGGGGCGGGAATCAGCCCCAGCATTTT.

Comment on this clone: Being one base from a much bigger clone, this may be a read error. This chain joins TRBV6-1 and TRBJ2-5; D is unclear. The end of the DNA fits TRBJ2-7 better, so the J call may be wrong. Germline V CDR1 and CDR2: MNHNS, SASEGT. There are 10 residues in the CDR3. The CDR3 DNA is TGTGCCAGCAGTGACTACGAGCAGTACTTC. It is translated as CASSDYEQYF.

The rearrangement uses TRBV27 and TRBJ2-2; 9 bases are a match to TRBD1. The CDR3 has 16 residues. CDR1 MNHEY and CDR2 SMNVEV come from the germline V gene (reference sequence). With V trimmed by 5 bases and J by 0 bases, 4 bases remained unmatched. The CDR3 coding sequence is TGTGCCAGCAGTCACGGACAGGGGACGAACACCGGGGAGCTGTTTTTT. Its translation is CASSHGQGTNTGELFF.

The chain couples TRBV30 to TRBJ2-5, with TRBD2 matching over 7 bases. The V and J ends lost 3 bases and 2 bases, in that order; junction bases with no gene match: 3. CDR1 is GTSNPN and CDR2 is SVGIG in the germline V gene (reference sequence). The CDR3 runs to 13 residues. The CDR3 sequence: CAWRGLSQETQYF. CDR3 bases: TGTGCCTGGAGGGGACTATCACAAGAGACCCAGTACTTC.

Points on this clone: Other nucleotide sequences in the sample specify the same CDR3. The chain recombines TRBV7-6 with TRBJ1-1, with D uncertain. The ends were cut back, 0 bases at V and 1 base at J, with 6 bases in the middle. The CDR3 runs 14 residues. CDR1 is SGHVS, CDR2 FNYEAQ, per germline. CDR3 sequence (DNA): TGTGCCAGCAGCTTAGCTGGAGGGAACACTGAAGCTTTCTTT. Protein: CASSLAGGNTEAFF.

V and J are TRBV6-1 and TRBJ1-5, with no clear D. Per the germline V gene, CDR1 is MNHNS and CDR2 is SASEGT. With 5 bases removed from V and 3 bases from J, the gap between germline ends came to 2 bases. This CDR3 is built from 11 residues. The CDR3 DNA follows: TGTGCCAGCAGTTTCAATCAGCCCCAGCATTTT. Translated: CASSFNQPQHF.

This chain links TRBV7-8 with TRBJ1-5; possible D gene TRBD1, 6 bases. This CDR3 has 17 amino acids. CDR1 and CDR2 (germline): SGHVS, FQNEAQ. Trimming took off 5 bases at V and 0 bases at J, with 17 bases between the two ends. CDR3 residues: CASSLVGGAVSNQPQHF. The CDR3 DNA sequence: TGTGCCAGCAGCCTGGTGGGGGGGGCCGTTAGCAATCAGCCCCAGCATTTT. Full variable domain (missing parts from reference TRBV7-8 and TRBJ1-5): GAGVSQSPRYKVAKRGQDVALRCDPISGHVSLFWYQQALGQGPEFLTYFQNEAQLDKSGLPSDRFFAERPEGSVSTLKIQRTQQEDSAVYLCASSLVGGAVSNQPQHFGDGTRLSIL.

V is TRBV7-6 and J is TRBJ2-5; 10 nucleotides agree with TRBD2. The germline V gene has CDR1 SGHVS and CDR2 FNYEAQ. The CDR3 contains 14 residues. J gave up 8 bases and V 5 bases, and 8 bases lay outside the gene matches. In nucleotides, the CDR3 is TGTGCCAGCAGCACGCCTAGCGGGAGAACAACCCAGTACTTC. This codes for CASSTPSGRTTQYF. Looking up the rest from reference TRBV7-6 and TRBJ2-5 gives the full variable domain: GAGVSQSPRYKVTKRGQDVALRCDPISGHVSLYWYRQALGQGPEFLTYFNYEAQQDKSGLPNDRFSAERPEGSISTLTIQRTEQRDSAMYRCASSTPSGRTTQYFGPGTRLLVL.

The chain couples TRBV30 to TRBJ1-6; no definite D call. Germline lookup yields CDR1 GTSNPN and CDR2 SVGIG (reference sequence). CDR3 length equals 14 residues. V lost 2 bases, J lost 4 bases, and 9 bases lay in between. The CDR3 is CAWSYVHYNSPLHF. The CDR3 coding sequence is TGTGCCTGGAGTTATGTGCATTATAATTCACCCCTCCACTTT.

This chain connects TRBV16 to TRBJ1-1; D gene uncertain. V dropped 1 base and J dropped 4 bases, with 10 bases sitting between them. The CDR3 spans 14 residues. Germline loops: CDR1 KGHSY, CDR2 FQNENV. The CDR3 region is CASSQLVLSTEAFF. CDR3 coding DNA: TGTGCCAGCAGCCAATTGGTTTTGAGCACTGAAGCTTTCTTT.

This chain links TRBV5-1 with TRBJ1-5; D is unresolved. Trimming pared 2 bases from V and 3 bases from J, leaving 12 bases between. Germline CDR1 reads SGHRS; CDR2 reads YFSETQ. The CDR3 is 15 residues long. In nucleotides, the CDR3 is TGCGCCAGCAGCTTAGACGGGTCCGACAATCAGCCCCAGCATTTT. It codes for CASSLDGSDNQPQHF.